This T cell receptor beta chain was recovered during a study of blood T cell repertoires in COVID-19. Study summary: Sites across the United States, Italy and Spain contributed samples from acute and convalescent COVID-19.

Germline V gene data show CDR1 as SEHNR and CDR2 as FQNEAQ (reference sequence). This CDR3 region has 15 residues. The V and J ends lost 8 bases and 5 bases, in that order; junction bases with no gene match: 11. Libraries were prepared by immunoSEQ multiplex PCR; TCRdb keeps only in-frame clonotypes and omits some of them. The table records a few hundred thousand clones, 89% of them present only once. The material sequenced was peripheral blood. The TCR sequence derives from a woman aged 60-75 years with acute or convalescent COVID-19. The chain is built from TRBV7-9 and TRBJ2-7; 11 bases fit TRBD2. This CDR3 reads CASRGSGREVHEQYF. DNA of the CDR3: TGTGCCAGCCGCGGTAGCGGGAGGGAAGTCCACGAGCAGTACTTC.